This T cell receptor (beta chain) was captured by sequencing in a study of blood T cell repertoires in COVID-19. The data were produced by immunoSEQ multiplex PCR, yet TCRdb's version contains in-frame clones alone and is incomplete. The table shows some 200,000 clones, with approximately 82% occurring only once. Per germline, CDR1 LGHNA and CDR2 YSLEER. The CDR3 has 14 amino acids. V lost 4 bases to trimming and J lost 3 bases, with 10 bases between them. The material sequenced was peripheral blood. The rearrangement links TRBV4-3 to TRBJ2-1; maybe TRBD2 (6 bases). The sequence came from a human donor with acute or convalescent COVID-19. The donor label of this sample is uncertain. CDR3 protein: CASSPGLVYNEQFF. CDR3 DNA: TGCGCCAGCAGCCCGGGACTGGTCTACAATGAGCAGTTCTTC.